This TCR beta chain was found in a study of identical twins. V dropped 2 bases and J dropped 6 bases, with 7 bases sitting between them. This CDR3 is built from 13 residues. Germline CDR1 and CDR2: MNHNS and SASEGT. TCRdb called the 5' RACE reads again in MiXCR, with one record for every CDR3 protein. The sample yields 400,000 to 550,000 distinct CDR3 sequences, less than 25% seen once. The sample was also reused in another study, on T cells expressing NK-cell markers. That study reports: These same clonotypes (in several donors) also led the CD3+CD56-NKG2C+ fraction.

The chain carries TRBV6-1 and TRBJ2-2; a weak D match, TRBD1 (5 bases). The sequenced material came from CD4+ T cells sorted from blood. This receptor was taken from a woman aged 18-29 years in good health. In DNA, the CDR3 is TGTGCCAGCAGTGAACAGGGCCCCGGGGAGCTGTTTTTT. Translating it yields CASSEQGPGELFF.